This T cell receptor (beta chain) was sequenced in a study of blood T cell repertoires in COVID-19 (TCRdb year 2020). With respect to the entire study: Samples covering the acute and convalescent phases of COVID-19 were provided by collaborators in the United States, Italy and Spain. The material from the prospective study consisted of cDNA or gDNA derived from T cells, B-cell-depleted T cells, or PBMCs. The dataset comprised deeply sampled blood TCRbeta repertoires from subjects exposed to, actively infected with, or recovered from COVID-19. The repertoires were made available in a free public database intended to serve as a resource for research on the immune response to SARS-CoV-2. The samples were drawn from two sources: the first 160 participants of the ongoing ImmuneRACE study, and 950 to 1,500 subjects contributed by 6 global collaborators. A de-identified subject ID, COVID-19 status, age in years and sex were almost always included in the sample metadata. Where available, HLA class I and class II types were taken from metadata supplied by the sample provider and were not determined by assay-based typing.

As regards this clone: Its recognized antigen is unknown. It has no much larger one-base neighbor in the sample; base qualities were not kept.

TCRbeta CDR3 regions were amplified from genomic DNA by means of the immunoSEQ Assay, a bias-controlled multiplex PCR. The authors' analysis ran thus. Nucleated cell counts per sample were estimated from amplification of reference gene primers within the assay. To quantify the absolute abundance of each unique TCRbeta CDR3 rearrangement, sequence reads were collapsed and filtered. For each sample, productive Simpson clonality was calculated as the square root of Simpson's diversity index over productive rearrangements. The table was pulled from immuneACCESS by TCRdb, which kept in-frame rearrangements only. Such tables lose some clones; where checked, under half of the loss comes from unresolved V genes, and the rest has no known cause. The V and J calls and clone size are taken from that table; D and trimming were inferred from the DNA. The sample table holds some 490,000 clones, of which 70% to 90% were seen once. The ten largest clones add up to approximately 2.9% of the sample.

The full study reports these points: How much clinical and demographic metadata was included differed by source and by participant, and the metadata was provided uncurated.

Whole blood was collected in K2EDTA tubes by collaborating institutions according to the institutions' own protocols. Collaborator samples were shipped for TCRbeta analysis as frozen whole blood, isolated PBMCs, or DNA extracted from either sample type. Its CDR3 holds 13 amino acids, cysteine through phenylalanine. Just CDR3 DNA is preserved here, 39 bases in frame from base 1. V loses 5 bases of germline sequence and J loses 4 bases, and the interval between the two ends is 11 bases. The germline V gene (reference sequence) sets CDR1 to SEHNR and CDR2 to FQNEAQ. Sequenced sample: peripheral blood. This TCR was sampled from a human donor in a cohort sampled during active COVID-19. Recombination connected TRBV7-9 to TRBJ1-2; the D gene is perhaps TRBD1, from 5 matching bases. The DNA sequence follows: TGTGCCAGCAGCCCCGACAGATCCTATGGCTACACCTTC. The translation is CASSPDRSYGYTF. Reference TRBV7-9 and TRBJ1-2 proteins supply the regions before and after the CDR3; the full variable domain is: DTGVSQNPRHKITKRGQNVTFRCDPISEHNRLYWYRQTLGQGPEFLTYFQNEAQLEKSRLLSDRFSAERPKGSFSTLEIQRTEQGDSAMYLCASSPDRSYGYTFGSGTRLTVV.